This note documents a single TCR beta chain sequence. As yet, its antigen is unknown. A much larger clone is a single base away; this may be a read error. Axillary draining lymph nodes of breast cancer patients supplied the node samples. The record originates from a study of breast tumors, draining lymph nodes, adjacent tissues. Study findings and constraints: Compared with lymph nodes, tumors were less diverse; compared with nontumor tissue, more.

TCRdb reprocessed the multiplex PCR reads with MiXCR, giving one entry per CDR3 protein. The data contain 100,000 to 150,000 distinct CDR3 sequences, around 20% of them singletons. Germline lookup yields CDR1 MNHEY and CDR2 SVGAGI. The CDR3 sequence is 14 residues long. This clonotype was obtained from a female donor with breast cancer. Some clones in this sample may be carry-over from other donors' samples. The specimen was axillary lymph node tissue. The genes are TRBV6-5 and TRBJ1-3, with D perhaps TRBD1 (5 bases). Written as DNA, the CDR3 is TGTGCCAGCAGTCAACGGGGGGAAGGAAACACCATACATTTT. Its protein is CASSQRGEGNTIHF.